The next 6 T cell receptor delta chains were all read from a single sample in a study of γδ T cells in repeated Plasmodium falciparum infection. TCRdb reran clone calling via CATT on the multiplex PCR reads. The table lists around 49,000 delta-chain clones, 1.5% to 2% of them singletons, with roughly 25% in the top ten. Gammadelta T cells were flow-sorted from PBMC into Vgamma9/Vdelta2+ and Vdelta2-negative populations for bulk analysis. Sequencing used gamma-delta T cells from blood. These receptor sequences come from a pool of human donors (malaria-infected and uninfected, not separated).

This clone occurred many times. It differs at one base from a far larger clone, so likely a read error. Different DNA sequences within this sample yield the same CDR3. CDR3 in amino acids: CACDTVGTLGDKLIF. Here the CDR3 DNA reads TGTGCCTGTGACACCGTGGGAACCTTGGGTGATAAACTCATCTTT. V is TRDV2 and J is TRDJ1; D is unresolved. Since TCRdb gives no J gene, matching the DNA to germline was used here to assign it. Per the germline V gene, CDR1 is GEAIGNYY and CDR2 is EKD. This CDR3 is 15 amino acids long. Trimming stripped 0 bases from V and 5 bases from J, with 15 bases between.

This clone was seen only a few times. The likely explanation is a read error, given a far larger clone one base away. The rearrangement links TRDV2 to TRDJ1; 7 bases match TRDD3. TCRdb gives no J gene; it was assigned here by matching the DNA to germline. The V segment lost 2 bases and the J segment 5 bases; nucleotides outside the gene matches: 13. CDR3 length: 16 amino acids. Per the germline V gene, CDR1 is GEAIGNYY and CDR2 is EKD. Here the CDR3 reads CACDNLGDDVTDKLIF. DNA of the CDR3: TGTGCCTGTGACAACTTGGGGGACGACGTCACTGATAAACTCATCTTT.

As for this clone: The protein recorded in TCRdb matches a much larger clone and deviates from this DNA's translation at residue 9, suggesting a read error; the protein here is obtained by translating the DNA. This chain connects TRDV2 to TRDJ1, with D possibly matching TRDD3 (6 bases). TCRdb supplies no J gene; here it was assigned by aligning the nucleotide sequence to germline. The germline CDR1 and CDR2 sequences are GEAIGNYY and EKD. V lost 0 bases to trimming and J lost 0 bases, with 13 bases between them. The CDR3 runs to 16 residues. CDR3 nucleotides: TGTGCCTGTGACACCGTCGGGGGGAGTTACACCGATAAACTCATCTTT. It codes for CACDTVGGSYTDKLIF.

On this clone: This DNA translates differently at residue 4 from the TCRdb protein, which is that of a much larger clone; a read error is likely, and the protein shown is the DNA's own translation. The V call is TRDV3, the J call TRDJ3, with 8 bases that match TRDD3. TCRdb supplies no J gene; here it was assigned by aligning the nucleotide sequence to germline. J lost 0 bases, V lost 3 bases, and 7 bases had no gene match. CDR1 and CDR2 from the germline V gene are TVYSNPD and GDNSRS (reference sequence). This CDR3 is 17 amino acids long. The CDR3 here is CAFWGKGSSWDTRQMFF. CDR3 sequence (DNA): TGTGCCTTCTGGGGGAAAGGTAGCTCCTGGGACACCCGACAGATGTTTTTC.

Concerning this clone itself: A far larger clone is one nucleotide away, so this likely arose from a read error. The sample carries other DNA sequences with the same CDR3. The genes are TRDV3 and TRDJ1; 8 nucleotides line up with TRDD3. The J gene, missing from TCRdb, was assigned here through DNA to germline matching. The CDR3 is 15 amino acids. The V gene's germline CDR1 is TVYSNPD and CDR2 GDNSRS (reference sequence). The CDR3 nucleotides are TGTGCTTTTGGAAGCCTACGTGGGATACGCTATAAACTCATCTTT. This translates into CAFGSLRGIRYKLIF.

This clone showed up just a few times. Since a far larger clone is one base different, this is likely a read error. This same CDR3 is encoded by further DNA sequences in the sample. This chain joins TRDV2 and TRDJ1, with a tentative D call TRDD3 (6 bases). The J gene, not given by TCRdb, was assigned here from a germline match of the nucleotide sequence. The V end lost 3 bases, the J end lost 3 bases, and 22 bases lay between the germline ends. Germline CDR1 reads GEAIGNYY; CDR2 reads EKD. The CDR3 consists of 17 residues. The CDR3 region has the DNA TGTGCCTGTGACTACGTACTGCGTGCTGGGGATCCCGATAAACTCATCTTT. The encoded protein is CACDYVLRAGDPDKLIF.